These 10 T cell receptor beta chains came from one sample sequenced in a study of shared clonotypes between healthy human individuals. Measured with immunoSEQ multiplex PCR; TCRdb has only the in-frame clones, and not every one. The table includes approximately 2.5 million clones, 85% to 95% detected once. Material: naive CD4+ T cells sorted from blood. Indicated subset: CD45RA+ positively selected. These receptors all stem from a man between 18 and 29 years old in good health.

J is TRBJ1-1 and V is TRBV30; a weak D match, TRBD1 (5 bases). Germline CDR1 is GTSNPN and CDR2 is SVGIG (reference sequence). V was pared by 4 bases and J by 3 bases, with 21 bases between. The CDR3 has 16 residues. The chain's CDR3 is CAWTVLRFRGDTEAFF. The CDR3 bases are TGTGCCTGGACCGTATTAAGGTTTCGGGGGGACACTGAAGCTTTCTTT.

The CDR3 region has the DNA TGTGCCAGCTCACTAGACAGTATCCAAGAGACCCAGTACTTC. Encoded protein: CASSLDSIQETQYF. The rearrangement uses TRBV18 and TRBJ2-5, with D possibly being TRBD1 (5 bases). Germline V gene lookup returns CDR1 KGHSH and CDR2 LQKENI. V was cut by 4 bases and J by 1 base, with 10 bases left in between. CDR3 length: 14 residues.

The chain joins TRBV5-6 to TRBJ2-7, with TRBD2 matching 7 bases. Germline CDR1 is SGHDT and CDR2 is YYEEEE. V shed 0 bases and J 4 bases; nucleotides not matched to a gene: 7. This CDR3 has 15 amino acids. As DNA, the CDR3 is TGTGCCAGCAGCTTGGTGGGGCGGGAGATGTACGAGCAGTACTTC. This gives the protein CASSLVGREMYEQYF. Full variable domain (outside the CDR3, taken from reference TRBV5-6 and TRBJ2-7): DAGVTQSPTHLIKTRGQQVTLRCSPKSGHDTVSWYQQALGQGPQFIFQYYEEEERQRGNFPDRFSGHQFPNYSSELNVNALLLGDSALYLCASSLVGREMYEQYFGPGTRLTVT.

V gene TRBV5-6 combines with J gene TRBJ2-7, with 7 bases identical to TRBD2. Per germline, CDR1 SGHDT and CDR2 YYEEEE. The CDR3 loop spans 18 amino acids. V shed 1 base, J shed 3 bases, and the junction held 16 bases outside the gene matches. The CDR3 nucleotides read TGTGCCAGCAGCTTGAGTTCGCCGTGGCTAGCGGACCACTACGAGCAGTACTTC. Its translation: CASSLSSPWLADHYEQYF. The variable domain in full, with the rest retrieved from reference TRBV5-6 and TRBJ2-7, is DAGVTQSPTHLIKTRGQQVTLRCSPKSGHDTVSWYQQALGQGPQFIFQYYEEEERQRGNFPDRFSGHQFPNYSSELNVNALLLGDSALYLCASSLSSPWLADHYEQYFGPGTRLTVT.

The CDR3, as DNA: TGTGCCAGTACCTTTGAGGACAATGAGCAGTTCTTC. The encoded protein is CASTFEDNEQFF. The chain carries TRBV19 and TRBJ2-1; D not resolved. V was trimmed by 7 bases and J by 5 bases, leaving 9 bases between them. Germline V lookup: CDR1 LNHDA, CDR2 SQIVND (reference sequence). The CDR3 has 12 amino acids.

The chain carries TRBV4-2 and TRBJ2-2; TRBD1 matches 11 bases. CDR1 LGHNA and CDR2 YNFKEQ come from the germline V gene. Trimming cost V 8 bases and J 3 bases; bases outside gene matches: 5. The CDR3 spans 15 residues. The DNA of the CDR3 is TGTGCCAGCTCGGACAGGGGGCGCGACACCGGGGAGCTGTTTTTT. Its translation is CASSDRGRDTGELFF.

This chain connects TRBV5-1 to TRBJ1-3; D not resolved. The CDR3 has 11 residues. Germline V gives CDR1 SGHRS, CDR2 YFSETQ. Trimming took off 4 bases at V and 4 bases at J, with 3 bases between the two ends. CDR3 coding DNA: TGCGCCAGCAGCGTCGGAAACACCATATATTTT. Protein sequence: CASSVGNTIYF.

The chain carries TRBV2 and TRBJ2-1; D ambiguous. Trimming took 1 base from V and 10 from J, leaving 17 bases between them. Germline assignment: CDR1 SNHLY and CDR2 FYNNEI. The length of the CDR3 is 15 residues. CDR3 sequence: CASSEVWEGLEEQFF. In nucleotides, the CDR3 is TGTGCCAGCAGTGAAGTCTGGGAAGGGCTTGAGGAGCAGTTCTTC.

This chain joins TRBV30 and TRBJ2-3; TRBD2 aligns across 11 bases. The V gene's germline CDR1 is GTSNPN and CDR2 SVGIG (reference sequence). After removal of 0 bases from V and 4 bases from J, the junction contained 9 bases not matched to a gene. The CDR3 loop spans 17 amino acids. CDR3: CAWSVRRIAGGPDTQYF. The CDR3 coding sequence is TGTGCCTGGAGTGTCCGCCGGATAGCGGGGGGGCCAGATACGCAGTATTTT.

The chain recombines TRBV5-3 with TRBJ1-5, with unresolved D. TRBV5-3 is placed among ORFs of uncertain function. V dropped 1 base and J dropped 7 bases, with 12 bases sitting between them. The CDR3 loop spans 14 amino acids. CDR3 in amino acids: CARSLPPEEQPQHF. DNA of the CDR3: TGTGCCAGAAGCTTGCCTCCGGAAGAGCAGCCCCAGCATTTT.